These T cell receptor beta chains were read from a single sample in a study of T cell changes during pregnancy in multiple sclerosis. Produced via immunoSEQ multiplex PCR; TCRdb's table is partial and in-frame only. This table holds tens of thousands of clones, roughly nine tenths found once. The material was peripheral blood, obtained in the third trimester of pregnancy. These receptors were obtained from a female donor with multiple sclerosis, enrolled in a pregnancy study. CDR3s include the opening cysteine and the closing phenylalanine or tryptophan. The D gene is left open where the match is weak. Some rows mark clone size as missing; the rest say once, few, many or name a class of expanded clone.

clone_size	d_call	v_call	j_call	cdr3_nt	cdr3_aa
NA	NA	TRBV11-3	TRBJ1-1	TGTGCCAGCAGCTTATACAGCACCACTGAAGCTTTCTTT	CASSLYSTTEAFF
NA	TRBD1	TRBV2	TRBJ1-4	TGTGCCAGCAGACAGGGGGGAGGGGAGACTAATGAAAAACTGTTTTTT	CASRQGGGETNEKLFF
NA	NA	TRBV7-9	TRBJ1-5	TGTGCCAGCAGCTTTGGAGGGTCGGATCAGCCCCAGCATTTT	CASSFGGSDQPQHF
NA	NA	TRBV4-3	TRBJ2-3	TGCGCCAGCAGCCAAGACCCTCTCGGGGGCACAGATACGCAGTATTTT	CASSQDPLGGTDTQYF
NA	NA	TRBV19	TRBJ1-5	TGTGCCAGTAGTATCGGGGCAGGGGCAAGAAATCAGCCCCAGCATTTT	CASSIGAGARNQPQHF
NA	TRBD2	TRBV4-1	TRBJ2-5	TGCGCCAGCAGCCGCAGACTAGCGCACCAAGAGACCCAGTACTTC	CASSRRLAHQETQYF
NA	NA	TRBV19	TRBJ2-7	TGTGCCAGTAGCCCGGACTTCTACGAGCAGTACTTC	CASSPDFYEQYF
NA	NA	TRBV9	TRBJ1-2	TGTGCCAGCAGCGTCTTATCGAACTATGGCTACACCTTC	CASSVLSNYGYTF
NA	TRBD2	TRBV7-2	TRBJ2-7	TGTGCCAGCAGCTTAGGCGGCGGGAGAGAGTACGAGCAGTACTTC	CASSLGGGREYEQYF
once	NA	TRBV4-1	TRBJ2-1	TGCGCCAGCAGCCAAGACTTGGAGGTGTCCTACAATGAGCAGTTCTTC	CASSQDLEVSYNEQFF
NA	TRBD2	TRBV5-1	TRBJ2-7	TGCGCCAGCAGCCTCGGACTAGCGGGAGCCGCGGACGCACACGAGCAGTACTTC	CASSLGLAGAADAHEQYF
NA	NA	TRBV5-1	TRBJ1-6	TGCGCCAGCAGCTTGGGATCAGGATCAAGCTCCTATAATTCACCCCTCCACTTT	CASSLGSGSSSYNSPLHF
NA	TRBD1	TRBV7-9	TRBJ1-4	TGTGCCAGCAGCTTAGGGACAGGGGGCGCCGTTGGTAATGAAAAACTGTTTTTT	CASSLGTGGAVGNEKLFF
NA	NA	TRBV4-3	TRBJ2-3	TGCGCCAGCAGCCAAAACGACAGGCCACGGGTGGATACGCAGTATTTT	CASSQNDRPRVDTQYF
NA	TRBD2	TRBV9	TRBJ2-2	TGTGCCAGCAGCGTCGTCCTAGCGGGAGAAGTTGTCGGGGAGCTGTTTTTT	CASSVVLAGEVVGELFF
NA	TRBD1	TRBV9	TRBJ2-7	TGTGCCAGCAGCGCGGAACAGGGGGCGAGCGAGCAGTACTTC	CASSAEQGASEQYF
NA	TRBD1	TRBV18	TRBJ1-3	TGTGCCAGCTCACCACCGCCCGGACAGGGTGATGGAAACACCATATATTTT	CASSPPPGQGDGNTIYF
NA	TRBD2	TRBV4-1	TRBJ2-2	TGCGCCAGCAGCCAAGTACTAGCGGGAGACACCGGGGAGCTGTTTTTT	CASSQVLAGDTGELFF
NA	NA	TRBV7-2	TRBJ2-7	TGTGCCAGCAGCTTCCCTAGCGCGGACTACGAGCAGTACTTC	CASSFPSADYEQYF
NA	TRBD2	TRBV11-2	TRBJ2-2	TGTGCCAGCAGCCGCCGGGGGGGAGCGGGAGTTAGTAACACCGGGGAGCTGTTTTTT	CASSRRGGAGVSNTGELFF
NA	NA	TRBV7-2	TRBJ1-1	TGTGCCAGCAGCTTCGTCCAGGGCGACACTGAAGCTTTCTTT	CASSFVQGDTEAFF
NA	TRBD1	TRBV5-1	TRBJ2-5	TGCGCCAGCAGCTTGTTTGGGACAGGGTCAGAGACCCAGTACTTC	CASSLFGTGSETQYF
NA	NA	TRBV4-1	TRBJ2-3	TGCGCCAGCAGCCGACATCCAGGGAAAAAAGCAGATACGCAGTATTTT	CASSRHPGKKADTQYF
NA	TRBD1	TRBV25-1	TRBJ1-2	TGTGCCAGCAGTGAAGGGACAGTCTATGGCTACACCTTC	CASSEGTVYGYTF
NA	TRBD1	TRBV30	TRBJ1-2	TGTGCCTGGAGGGGACAGGCGAACTATGGCTACACCTTC	CAWRGQANYGYTF
NA	TRBD1	TRBV7-2	TRBJ2-2	TGTGCCAGCAGCTTAGAAAGGACAGGGAAAACCGGGGAGCTGTTTTTT	CASSLERTGKTGELFF
NA	NA	TRBV7-3	TRBJ2-1	TGTGCCAGCAGCCTCGGAAGAGGAGATCTATACAATGAGCAGTTCTTC	CASSLGRGDLYNEQFF
NA	TRBD1	TRBV6-4	TRBJ1-2	TGTGCCAGCAGTTCTACCGCCGGGACAGGGGCAACCTTC	CASSSTAGTGATF
NA	NA	TRBV5-1	TRBJ2-1	TGCGCCAGCTCAAGCCCCCCCGGAGGGGAAGAATACAATGAGCAGTTCTTC	CASSSPPGGEEYNEQFF
NA	TRBD2	TRBV23-1	TRBJ2-5	TGCGCCAGCAGTCAATCCTGGACTAGCGGGAGGCCGACCCAGTACTTC	CASSQSWTSGRPTQYF
NA	NA	TRBV19	TRBJ2-1	TGTGCCAGTACGGCTAGCTCCTACAATGAGCAGTTCTTC	CASTASSYNEQFF
NA	TRBD2	TRBV18	TRBJ2-3	TGTGCCAGCTCACCAAACGGGGCGGGAGGCTCCGCAGATACGCAGTATTTT	CASSPNGAGGSADTQYF
NA	TRBD1	TRBV27	TRBJ1-1	TGTGCCAGCAGTTTTTACCCGGGACAGAGGGCTGAAGCTTTCTTT	CASSFYPGQRAEAFF
NA	TRBD1	TRBV5-1	TRBJ2-7	TGCGCCAGCAGCTTGGGTGGACAGGCCATGACCTACGAGCAGTACTTC	CASSLGGQAMTYEQYF
NA	TRBD2	TRBV7-9	TRBJ2-1	TGTGCCAGCAGCTTAAGGGGGGGACTAGCGGTGTACGAGCAGTTCTTC	CASSLRGGLAVYEQFF
once	NA	TRBV14	TRBJ2-4	TGTGCCAGCAGCCAAGGAGGTTATCGGGCCAAAAACATTCAGTACTTC	CASSQGGYRAKNIQYF
NA	TRBD2	TRBV7-9	TRBJ2-3	TGTGCCAGCAGCCGGACTAGCGACCCTAGCACAGATACGCAGTATTTT	CASSRTSDPSTDTQYF
NA	TRBD1	TRBV19	TRBJ1-5	TGTGCCAGTAGTGTCCCGGACAGGGGGCCGCCCCAGCATTTT	CASSVPDRGPPQHF
NA	TRBD2	TRBV10-3	TRBJ2-1	TGTGCCATCAAGTCGGCAGAGGGACTAGTGATCTTC	CAIKSAEGLVIF
few	TRBD1	TRBV5-1	TRBJ2-3	TGCGCCAGCAGTCACAGGGGGTCCACAGATACGCAGTATTTT	CASSHRGSTDTQYF
NA	NA	TRBV5-1	TRBJ2-5	TGCGCCAGCAGCTTGGACAGGCGGGGTCCGGAGACCCAGTACTTC	CASSLDRRGPETQYF
NA	NA	TRBV5-1	TRBJ2-1	TGCGCCAGCAGCAACTGGACAGAGATCTACAATGAGCAGTTCTTC	CASSNWTEIYNEQFF
NA	TRBD1	TRBV19	TRBJ2-2	TGTGCCAGTAGTATCCGCGACAGGGTGTCCGGGGAGCTGTTTTTT	CASSIRDRVSGELFF
NA	TRBD2	TRBV6-6	TRBJ2-2	TGTGCCAGCAGGACGGGACTAGCAAACACCGGGGAGCTGTTTTTT	CASRTGLANTGELFF
NA	TRBD1	TRBV6-4	TRBJ1-1	TGTGCCAGCACCTCGGAGTATGGACAGGACCTGAACACTGAAGCTTTCTTT	CASTSEYGQDLNTEAFF
NA	TRBD2	TRBV5-1	TRBJ2-7	TGCGCCAGCAGCCGGTGGACGGGGGGTCCCTCCTACGAGCAGTACTTC	CASSRWTGGPSYEQYF
NA	TRBD1	TRBV5-1	TRBJ2-7	TGCGCCAGCAGTTTTTTAGACAGGGCTGGCGAGCAGTACTTC	CASSFLDRAGEQYF
NA	NA	TRBV19	TRBJ2-5	TGTGCCAGTAGTATAGCGGGGTACCAAGAGACCCAGTACTTC	CASSIAGYQETQYF
NA	TRBD2	TRBV5-6	TRBJ2-4	TGTGCCAGCAGCTTGACTGGGTCCCGGGGGGGAAACATTCAGTACTTC	CASSLTGSRGGNIQYF
NA	NA	TRBV4-1	TRBJ2-7	TGCGCCAGCAGCCAAGATAACGAGGCAGCGTACTTC	CASSQDNEAAYF
few	NA	TRBV5-1	TRBJ2-7	TGCGCCAGCAGCTTGGATACAGGGTTGATCGAGCAGTACTTC	CASSLDTGLIEQYF
NA	NA	TRBV7-2	TRBJ1-1	TGTGCCAGCAGCAAACAGGGCGGTCCCACTGAAGCTTTCTTT	CASSKQGGPTEAFF
NA	TRBD1	TRBV30	TRBJ1-2	TGTGCCAGGGACAGGGAAGGAGGCTACACCTTC	CARDREGGYTF
NA	TRBD2	TRBV2	TRBJ2-3	TGTGCCAGCACCACACTAGCGGGAGTTGGAGATACGCAGTATTTT	CASTTLAGVGDTQYF
NA	NA	TRBV28	TRBJ1-5	TGTGCCAGCAGTTTAGAGCACAGTTACAATCAGCCCCAGCATTTT	CASSLEHSYNQPQHF
NA	NA	TRBV6-1	TRBJ2-5	TGTGCCAGCAGCGCGGCGCAGACTCAAGAGACCCAGTACTTC	CASSAAQTQETQYF
NA	TRBD1	TRBV30	TRBJ2-7	TGTGCCTGGAGTAGGGGGACAGGGGCCCACGAGCAGTACTTC	CAWSRGTGAHEQYF
NA	TRBD2	TRBV5-1	TRBJ2-3	TGCGCCAGCAGCTTGGGGACTAGCGGGCAGTTGGGACCCACAGATACGCAGTATTTT	CASSLGTSGQLGPTDTQYF
NA	TRBD1	TRBV6-6	TRBJ1-3	TGTGCCAGCAGTGGGGGACAGGGATTCTCTGGAAACACCATATATTTT	CASSGGQGFSGNTIYF